These 10 T cell receptor beta chains came from one sample sequenced in a study of CD8 T cells in Susac syndrome. When the RNA was reverse transcribed, random hexamers were used with an input of about 0.5 to 1 ug. TCRdb re-derived calls from the immunoSEQ multiplex PCR reads in MiXCR, one entry per CDR3 protein. Found here are approximately 230,000 distinct CDR3 sequences, 93% of them singletons; the top ten hold about 0.071%. Sequenced material: CD4+ T cells from PBMCs. Receptors originate from a human donor with multiple sclerosis.

This chain links TRBV29-1 with TRBJ1-3, with a weak D call TRBD1 (6 bases). This CDR3 has 14 amino acids. The germline gives CDR1 SQVTM, CDR2 ANQGSEA. V was pared by 4 bases and J by 0 bases, with 10 bases between. The CDR3 bases are TGCAGCGTTGTCGGGGGGCCCTCTGGAAACACCATATATTTT. Translated: CSVVGGPSGNTIYF.

V and J are TRBV4-1 and TRBJ1-4; D is possibly TRBD1 (6 bases). The V gene's germline CDR1 is MGHRA and CDR2 YSYEKL. V gave up 0 bases and J gave up 1 base, with 15 bases separating them. The CDR3 sequence is 18 residues long. The CDR3 is CASSQDREQGGTNEKLFF. The CDR3 DNA is TGCGCCAGCAGCCAAGATCGGGAACAGGGAGGAACTAATGAAAAACTGTTTTTT.

The chain employs TRBV7-3 and TRBJ1-2; a possible D gene is TRBD1 (5 bases). The CDR3 runs to 13 residues. Germline CDR1 and CDR2: SGHTA and FQGTGA. Deletions cut 5 bases from V and 6 bases from J, with 13 bases between. The CDR3 sequence: CASSLQGFDGYTF. Written as DNA, the CDR3 is TGTGCCAGCAGCCTCCAGGGATTTGATGGCTACACCTTC.

The chain is built from TRBV4-1 and TRBJ2-1, with no clear D. The CDR3 is 15 residues long. V dropped 8 bases and J dropped 3 bases, with 17 bases sitting between them. Germline V gene data show CDR1 as MGHRA and CDR2 as YSYEKL. CDR3 sequence reads: CASRNRWADYNEQFF. In DNA, the CDR3 is TGCGCCAGCCGAAATCGGTGGGCCGACTACAATGAGCAGTTCTTC.

The chain carries TRBV7-2 and TRBJ2-7, with 8 bases that match TRBD1. This CDR3 region has 15 residues. CDR1 and CDR2 (germline): SGHTA, FQGNSA. Trimming at V came to 1 base and at J to 7 bases, leaving 9 bases not matched to a gene. The CDR3 region is CASSLVPLRGLEQYF. CDR3 DNA: TGTGCCAGCAGCTTAGTACCCCTCAGGGGGCTTGAGCAGTACTTC.

The CDR3 loop reads CASSLGGANGANVLTF. DNA for the CDR3: TGCGCCAGCAGCTTGGGAGGCGCGAACGGGGCCAACGTCCTGACTTTC. The chain employs TRBV5-1 and TRBJ2-6; D gene uncertain. Germline V gene sequence: CDR1 SGHRS, CDR2 YFSETQ. The CDR3 contains 16 residues. V gave up 0 bases and J gave up 4 bases, with 11 bases separating them. Combining the CDR3 with reference TRBV5-1 and TRBJ2-6 gives the whole variable domain KAGVTQTPRYLIKTRGQQVTLSCSPISGHRSVSWYQQTPGQGLQFLFEYFSETQRNKGNFPGRFSGRQFSNSRSEMNVSTLELGDSALYLCASSLGGANGANVLTFGAGSRLTVL.

The chain uses TRBV5-4 and TRBJ2-2, with D possibly being TRBD1 (5 bases). CDR1 SGHNT and CDR2 YYREEE come from the germline V gene (reference sequence). Trimming pared 1 base from V and 2 bases from J, leaving 9 bases between. There are 15 residues in the CDR3. The CDR3 here is CASSLQGRNTGELFF. In nucleotides, the CDR3 is TGTGCCAGCAGCTTGCAGGGCAGAAACACCGGGGAGCTGTTTTTT.

This chain joins TRBV19 and TRBJ2-2, with D uncertain. Trimming left V 1 base short and J 5 bases short, with 5 bases between. The CDR3 runs to 13 residues. Germline V gene lookup returns CDR1 LNHDA and CDR2 SQIVND (reference sequence). CDR3 protein: CASSIVRTGELFF. The CDR3 DNA is TGTGCCAGTAGTATAGTGCGTACCGGGGAGCTGTTTTTT.

J is TRBJ2-7 and V is TRBV7-2; no reliable D call. V lost 1 base and J 0 bases, leaving 10 bases between the germline ends. There are 15 residues in the CDR3. Germline V lookup: CDR1 SGHTA, CDR2 FQGNSA. The CDR3 bases are TGTGCCAGCAGCTTAGGCCGGATTAGCTCCTACGAGCAGTACGTC. This translates into CASSLGRISSYEQYV.

The chain uses TRBV12-3 or TRBV12-4 and TRBJ2-7; tentatively, D is TRBD2 (7 bases). The CDR3 is 15 amino acids. V was cut by 3 bases and J by 4 bases, with 16 bases left in between. The CDR3 region is CASSFGGGLRYEQYF. CDR3 nucleotide sequence: TGTGCCAGCAGTTTTGGGGGGGGGCTTCGGTACGAGCAGTACTTC.